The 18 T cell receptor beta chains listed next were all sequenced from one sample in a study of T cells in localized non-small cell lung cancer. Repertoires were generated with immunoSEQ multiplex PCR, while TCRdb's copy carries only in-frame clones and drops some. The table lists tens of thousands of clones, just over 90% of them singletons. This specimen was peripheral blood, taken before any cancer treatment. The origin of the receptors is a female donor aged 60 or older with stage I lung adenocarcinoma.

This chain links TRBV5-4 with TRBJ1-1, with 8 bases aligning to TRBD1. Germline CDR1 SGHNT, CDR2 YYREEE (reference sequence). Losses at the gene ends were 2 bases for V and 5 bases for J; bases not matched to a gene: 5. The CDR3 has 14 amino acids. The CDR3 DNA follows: TGTGCCAGCAGCTTACGGACAGGGCGGACTGAAGCTTTCTTT. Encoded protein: CASSLRTGRTEAFF.

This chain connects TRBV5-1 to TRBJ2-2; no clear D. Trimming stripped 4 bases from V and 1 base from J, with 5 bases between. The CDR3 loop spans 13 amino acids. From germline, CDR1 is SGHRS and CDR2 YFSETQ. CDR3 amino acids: CASSAENTGELFF. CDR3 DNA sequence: TGCGCCAGCAGCGCGGAGAACACCGGGGAGCTGTTTTTT.

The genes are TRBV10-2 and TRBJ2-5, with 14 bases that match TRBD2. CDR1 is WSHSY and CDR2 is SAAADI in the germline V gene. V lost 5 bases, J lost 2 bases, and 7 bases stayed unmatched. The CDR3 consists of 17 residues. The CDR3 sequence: CASSPPGLAGAQETQYF. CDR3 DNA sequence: TGCGCCAGCAGTCCACCGGGACTAGCGGGGGCGCAAGAGACCCAGTACTTC.

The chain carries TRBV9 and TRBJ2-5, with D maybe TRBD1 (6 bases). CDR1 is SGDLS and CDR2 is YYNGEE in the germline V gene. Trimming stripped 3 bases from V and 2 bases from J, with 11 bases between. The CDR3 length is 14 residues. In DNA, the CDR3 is TGTGCCAGCAGCGCCCAGGGGTGGCAAGAGACCCAGTACTTC. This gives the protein CASSAQGWQETQYF. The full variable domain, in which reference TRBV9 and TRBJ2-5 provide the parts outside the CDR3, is DSGVTQTPKHLITATGQRVTLRCSPRSGDLSVYWYQQSLDQGLQFLIQYYNGEERAKGNILERFSAQQFPDLHSELNLSSLELGDSALYFCASSAQGWQETQYFGPGTRLLVL.

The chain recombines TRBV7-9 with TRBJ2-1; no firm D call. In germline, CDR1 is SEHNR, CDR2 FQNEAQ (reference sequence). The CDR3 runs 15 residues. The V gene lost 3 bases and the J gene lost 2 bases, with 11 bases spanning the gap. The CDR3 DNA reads TGTGCCAGCAGCTTTGGGATGGTTACCTACAATGAGCAGTTCTTC. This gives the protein CASSFGMVTYNEQFF. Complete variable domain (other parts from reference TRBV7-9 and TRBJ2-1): DTGVSQNPRHKITKRGQNVTFRCDPISEHNRLYWYRQTLGQGPEFLTYFQNEAQLEKSRLLSDRFSAERPKGSFSTLEIQRTEQGDSAMYLCASSFGMVTYNEQFFGPGTRLTVL.

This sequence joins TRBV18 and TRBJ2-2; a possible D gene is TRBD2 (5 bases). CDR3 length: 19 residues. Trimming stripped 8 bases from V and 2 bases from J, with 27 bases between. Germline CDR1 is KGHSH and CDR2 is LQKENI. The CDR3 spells CASQPLWERRKTNTGELFF. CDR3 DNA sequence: TGTGCCAGCCAGCCCTTGTGGGAGCGGCGCAAAACCAACACCGGGGAGCTGTTTTTT. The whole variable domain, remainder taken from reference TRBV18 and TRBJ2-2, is NAGVMQNPRHLVRRRGQEARLRCSPMKGHSHVYWYRQLPEEGLKFMVYLQKENIIDESGMPKERFSAEFPKEGPSILRIQQVVRGDSAAYFCASQPLWERRKTNTGELFFGEGSRLTVL.

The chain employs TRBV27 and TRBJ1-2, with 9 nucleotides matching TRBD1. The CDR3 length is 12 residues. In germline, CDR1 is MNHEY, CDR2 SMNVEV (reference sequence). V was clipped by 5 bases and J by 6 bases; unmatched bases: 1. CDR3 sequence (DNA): TGTGCCAGCAGTGACAGGGGGAATGGCTACACCTTC. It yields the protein CASSDRGNGYTF.

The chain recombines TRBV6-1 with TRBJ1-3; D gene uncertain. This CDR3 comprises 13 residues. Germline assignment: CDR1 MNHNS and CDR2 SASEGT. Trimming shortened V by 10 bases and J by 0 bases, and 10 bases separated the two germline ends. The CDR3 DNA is TGTGCCATCACGGACCTCTCTGGAAACACCATATATTTT. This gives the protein CAITDLSGNTIYF.

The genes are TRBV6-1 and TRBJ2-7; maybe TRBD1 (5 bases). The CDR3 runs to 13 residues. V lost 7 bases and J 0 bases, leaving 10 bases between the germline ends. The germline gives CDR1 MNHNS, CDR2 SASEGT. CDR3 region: CASTTGHSYEQYF. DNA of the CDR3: TGTGCCAGCACTACAGGTCACTCCTACGAGCAGTACTTC.

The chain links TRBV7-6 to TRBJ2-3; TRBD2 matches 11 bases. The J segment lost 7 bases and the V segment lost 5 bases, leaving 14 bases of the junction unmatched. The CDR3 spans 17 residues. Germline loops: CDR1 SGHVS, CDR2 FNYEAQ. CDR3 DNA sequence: TGTGCCAGCAGCCCCCTCCCCGGTAGCGGGGGGGCAAATACGCAGTATTTT. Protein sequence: CASSPLPGSGGANTQYF.

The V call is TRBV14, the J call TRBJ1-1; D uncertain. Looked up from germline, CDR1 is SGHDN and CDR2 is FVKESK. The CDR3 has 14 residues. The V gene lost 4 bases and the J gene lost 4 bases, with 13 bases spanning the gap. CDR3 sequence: CASSLVAWGTEAFF. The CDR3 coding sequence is TGTGCCAGCAGCCTGGTGGCTTGGGGCACTGAAGCTTTCTTT.

The CDR3 here is CASSGSARGHTIYF. The CDR3 DNA sequence: TGTGCCAGCAGTGGTTCTGCCCGGGGACACACCATATATTTT. The V gene is TRBV6-1, the J gene TRBJ1-3, with a weak D call TRBD1 (5 bases). This CDR3 is 14 amino acids long. In germline, CDR1 is MNHNS, CDR2 SASEGT. V lost 4 bases, J lost 8 bases, and 15 bases lay in between.

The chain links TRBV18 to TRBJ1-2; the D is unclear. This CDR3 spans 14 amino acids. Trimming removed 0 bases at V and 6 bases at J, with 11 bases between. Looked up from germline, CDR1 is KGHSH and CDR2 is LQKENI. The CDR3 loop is CASSPPGVTDGYTF. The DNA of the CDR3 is TGTGCCAGCTCACCACCTGGGGTTACGGATGGCTACACCTTC.

The CDR3: CASSVGTTTSNQPQHF. The CDR3 region has the DNA TGTGCCAGCAGCGTCGGGACAACTACTAGCAATCAGCCCCAGCATTTT. This chain uses TRBV7-9 with TRBJ1-5; TRBD1 is a possible D gene (6 bases). V shed 5 bases and J shed 0 bases, with 14 bases lying between them. Germline values: CDR1 SEHNR, CDR2 FQNEAQ (reference sequence). This CDR3 has 16 amino acids.

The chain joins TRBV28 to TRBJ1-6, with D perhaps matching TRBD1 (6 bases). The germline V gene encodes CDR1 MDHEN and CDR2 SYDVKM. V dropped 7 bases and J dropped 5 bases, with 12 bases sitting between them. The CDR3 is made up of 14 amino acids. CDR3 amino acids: CASTLDRNNSPLHF. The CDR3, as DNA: TGTGCCAGCACCTTAGACAGGAATAATTCACCCCTCCACTTT. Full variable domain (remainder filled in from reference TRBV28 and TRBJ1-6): DVKVTQSSRYLVKRTGEKVFLECVQDMDHENMFWYRQDPGLGLRLIYFSYDVKMKEKGDIPEGYSVSREKKERFSLILESASTNQTSMYLCASTLDRNNSPLHFGNGTRLTVT.

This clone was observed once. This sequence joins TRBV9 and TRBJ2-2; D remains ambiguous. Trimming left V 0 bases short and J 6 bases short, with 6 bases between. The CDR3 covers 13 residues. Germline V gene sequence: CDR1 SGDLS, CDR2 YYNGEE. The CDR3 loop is CASSVGTAGELFF. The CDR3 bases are TGTGCCAGCAGCGTAGGTACAGCCGGGGAGCTGTTTTTT.

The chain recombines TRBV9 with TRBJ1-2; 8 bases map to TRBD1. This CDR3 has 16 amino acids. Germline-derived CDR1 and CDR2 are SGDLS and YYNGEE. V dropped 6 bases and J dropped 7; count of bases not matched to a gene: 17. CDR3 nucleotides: TGTGCCAGCACCCGGAAGGACAGGGCAGCAGACTTTGGCTACACCTTC. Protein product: CASTRKDRAADFGYTF.

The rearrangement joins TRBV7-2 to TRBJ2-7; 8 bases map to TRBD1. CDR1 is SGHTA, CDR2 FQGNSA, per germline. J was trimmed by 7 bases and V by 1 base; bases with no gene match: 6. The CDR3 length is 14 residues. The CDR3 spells CASSLGDRRWEQYF. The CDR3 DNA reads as TGTGCCAGCAGCTTAGGGGACAGGCGATGGGAGCAGTACTTC. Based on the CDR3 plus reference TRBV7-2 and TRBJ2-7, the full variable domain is GAGVSQSPSNKVTEKGKDVELRCDPISGHTALYWYRQSLGQGLEFLIYFQGNSAPDKSGLPSDRFSAERTGGSVSTLTIQRTQQEDSAVYLCASSLGDRRWEQYFGPGTRLTVT.